This TCR beta chain came from a study of T cell changes during pregnancy in multiple sclerosis. Method: immunoSEQ multiplex PCR; TCRdb's copy keeps in-frame clones and lacks some. The sample holds over 50,000 clones; over 80% are singletons and the top ten take 0.85% to 0.95%. Unmatched junction bases numbered 7, after V lost 0 bases and J lost 10 bases. CDR3 length: 15 residues. The germline gives CDR1 SGDLS, CDR2 YYNGEE. Here the sequenced sample was peripheral blood, taken in the first trimester of pregnancy. This TCR came from a female donor in good health, enrolled as a control in a pregnancy study. The V call is TRBV9, the J call TRBJ2-1, with 10 bases matching TRBD2. CDR3 in amino acids: CASSVASGGAGEQFF. Here the CDR3 DNA reads TGTGCCAGCAGCGTAGCTAGCGGGGGAGCAGGGGAGCAGTTCTTC. Full variable domain (remainder filled in from reference TRBV9 and TRBJ2-1): DSGVTQTPKHLITATGQRVTLRCSPRSGDLSVYWYQQSLDQGLQFLIQYYNGEERAKGNILERFSAQQFPDLHSELNLSSLELGDSALYFCASSVASGGAGEQFFGPGTRLTVL.